The clone carrying this TCR beta chain was seen only a few times. Its antigen is as yet unknown. This sample is drawn from a study of identical twins. Study-level findings and limits: An excess of low generation probability was shown by twin-shared out-of-frame alpha sequences.

V trimming: 3 bases; J trimming: 2 bases; junction bases outside the gene matches: 8. This CDR3 spans 16 amino acids. Germline-derived CDR1 and CDR2 are SGHDT and YYEEEE. After template switching added a universal primer site, the resulting cDNA carried unique molecular identifiers. TCRdb ran MiXCR on the 5' RACE reads and lists one entry per CDR3 protein. The sample lists hundreds of thousands of distinct CDR3 sequences, approximately 9% occurring once. Sequenced sample: memory (CD45RO+) T cells sorted from blood. The V call is TRBV5-6, the J call TRBJ2-7, with TRBD1 matching 10 bases. The source of this sequence is a woman aged 18-29 years in good health. The DNA of the CDR3 is TGTGCCAGCAGCTGGATTCCCGGGACAGGGGCCTACGAGCAGTACTTC. Translated: CASSWIPGTGAYEQYF. The full variable domain, its missing parts supplied by reference TRBV5-6 and TRBJ2-7, is DAGVTQSPTHLIKTRGQQVTLRCSPKSGHDTVSWYQQALGQGPQFIFQYYEEEERQRGNFPDRFSGHQFPNYSSELNVNALLLGDSALYLCASSWIPGTGAYEQYFGPGTRLTVT.